The clone carrying this T cell receptor beta chain was counted a few times. The target antigen is unknown. The record originates from a study of vaccination effects on CD4 cells after COVID-19. Study-wide context: In culture with 10 IU/ml IL-2 and around 10 ug/ml peptides, PBMC were grown at two million per well.

Whole-study results and caveats: Marked clonal contraction of infection- and vaccine-induced clones was seen late after vaccination.

Repertoires were generated with immunoSEQ multiplex PCR, while TCRdb's copy carries only in-frame clones and drops some. This table holds roughly 64,000 clones, under 85% found once. Germline values: CDR1 SGHVS, CDR2 FNYEAQ. The CDR3 extends over 15 amino acids. Trimming took off 5 bases at V and 0 bases at J, with 12 bases between the two ends. Scientists isolated CD4+ T cells after a roughly ten-day culture period ended. This TCR was sampled from a human donor who had a prior SARS-CoV-2 infection. The genes are TRBV7-6 and TRBJ2-3; maybe TRBD1 (6 bases). The sample consisted of CD4+ T cells from PBMCs cultured without peptide, taken before COVID-19 vaccination. The CDR3 is CASSPTGLSTDTQYF. The CDR3 bases are TGTGCCAGCAGCCCGACAGGCTTAAGCACAGATACGCAGTATTTT.